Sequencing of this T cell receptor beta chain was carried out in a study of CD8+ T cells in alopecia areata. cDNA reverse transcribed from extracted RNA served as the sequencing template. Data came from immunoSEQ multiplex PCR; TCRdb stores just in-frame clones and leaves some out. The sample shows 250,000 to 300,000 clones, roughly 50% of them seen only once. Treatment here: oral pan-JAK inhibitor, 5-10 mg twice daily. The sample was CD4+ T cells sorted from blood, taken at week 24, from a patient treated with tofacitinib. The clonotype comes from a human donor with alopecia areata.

This chain's CDR3 is CASRERGTFSTDTQYF. The CDR3 bases are TGTGCCAGCAGGGAGCGGGGGACTTTTAGCACAGATACGCAGTATTTT. This chain connects TRBV2 to TRBJ2-3, with 8 bases identical to TRBD2. V trimming: 6 bases; J trimming: 0 bases; junction bases outside the gene matches: 8. Germline V gives CDR1 SNHLY, CDR2 FYNNEI. CDR3 length: 16 residues.